The 27 T cell receptor beta chains reported below all come from one sample, sequenced in a study of blood T cell repertoires in COVID-19 (dated by TCRdb to between 2020 and 2021). Library preparation was by the immunoSEQ multiplex PCR assay. What TCRdb holds here is the immuneACCESS table cut down to in-frame rearrangements. Part of the clones is not present; checked against another copy, under half of the missing clones reflect an unresolved V gene, and the others are unexplained. In this sample the table shows 250,000 to 300,000 clones, approximately 89% of which occur a single time. Less than 5% of the sample rests with the top ten. Sequencing was carried out using peripheral blood. All receptors derive from a woman in her 40s who had recovered from COVID-19.

Points on this clone: This same CDR3 is encoded by further DNA sequences in the sample. This chain links TRBV14 with TRBJ1-1, with 10 bases lining up with TRBD1. Germline lookup yields CDR1 SGHDN and CDR2 FVKESK. The V segment lost 4 bases and the J segment 3 bases; nucleotides outside the gene matches: 5. The CDR3 is made up of 15 amino acids. The CDR3 sequence is CASSLRTGGDTEAFF. The CDR3 DNA reads as TGTGCCAGCAGCCTACGGACAGGGGGGGACACTGAAGCTTTCTTT.

This chain links TRBV29-1 with TRBJ1-5; 11 bases agree with TRBD1. V dropped 6 bases and J dropped 7; count of bases not matched to a gene: 5. Germline-derived CDR1 and CDR2 are SQVTM and ANQGSEA. This CDR3 comprises 13 residues. DNA for the CDR3: TGCAGCGTGGGGGACAGGGGGAAACAGCCCCAGCATTTT. It translates to CSVGDRGKQPQHF.

The V call is TRBV28, the J call TRBJ2-7; 9 bases align to TRBD2. This CDR3 comprises 14 residues. V lost 6 bases and J lost 0; bases outside the gene matches: 3. Germline V gene sequence: CDR1 MDHEN, CDR2 SYDVKM. This CDR3 reads CASRERGVSYEQYF. CDR3 nucleotide sequence: TGTGCCAGCAGAGAGCGGGGGGTCTCCTACGAGCAGTACTTC.

V and J are TRBV2 and TRBJ2-7, with D maybe TRBD1 (5 bases). Germline lookup yields CDR1 SNHLY and CDR2 FYNNEI. The germline V and J ends were trimmed by 6 bases and 3 bases, with 27 bases remaining between them. The CDR3 length is 18 residues. In DNA form, the CDR3 reads TGTGCCAGCAGAAAAACTATCCTGCGAGACAGACATATCTACGAGCAGTACTTC. This encodes CASRKTILRDRHIYEQYF.

The chain is built from TRBV18 and TRBJ2-2; possibly TRBD2 for D (6 bases). The CDR3 has 17 residues. Germline V CDR1 and CDR2: KGHSH, LQKENI. Trimming pared 6 bases from V and 7 bases from J, leaving 24 bases between. In nucleotides, the CDR3 is TGTGCCAGCTCCCCCAGTCCGGGAGCGATGGAAAACGGGGAGCTGTTTTTT. This translates into CASSPSPGAMENGELFF.

This clone was seen a single time. Here the CDR3 DNA reads TGTGCCAGCAGGTTAGGGGTCGGGGAGACCCAGTACTTC. This translates into CASRLGVGETQYF. The chain joins TRBV5-5 to TRBJ2-5; D might be TRBD1 (5 bases). This CDR3 contains 13 residues. V lost 5 bases and J lost 5, with 13 bases in between. Germline CDR1 and CDR2: SGHKS and YYEKEE (reference sequence). The whole variable domain, remainder taken from reference TRBV5-5 and TRBJ2-5, is DAGVTQSPTHLIKTRGQQVTLRCSPISGHKSVSWYQQVLGQGPQFIFQYYEKEERGRGNFPDRFSARQFPNYSSELNVNALLLGDSALYLCASRLGVGETQYFGPGTRLLVL.

V and J are TRBV19 and TRBJ2-2; 11 bases line up with TRBD2. V shed 6 bases, J shed 0 bases, and the junction held 12 bases outside the gene matches. Germline CDR1 reads LNHDA; CDR2 reads SQIVND (reference sequence). CDR3 length: 19 amino acids. Written as DNA, the CDR3 is TGTGCCAGTAGGATGAGCTCTAGCGGGGGGCCCCCGAACACCGGGGAGCTGTTTTTT. Protein: CASRMSSSGGPPNTGELFF.

This clone has just one count. CDR3 coding DNA: TGTGCCAGCAGCCGAGACAGGGGTTGGTCACCCCTCCACTTT. Translated, it gives CASSRDRGWSPLHF. The chain carries TRBV7-9 and TRBJ1-6, with 8 bases fitting TRBD1. Germline loops: CDR1 SEHNR, CDR2 FQNEAQ (reference sequence). Trimming cost V 5 bases and J 10 bases; bases outside gene matches: 7. CDR3 length: 14 amino acids.

This clone showed up just once. The J gene is TRBJ1-3, the V gene TRBV6-5; D call uncertain. CDR1 is MNHEY, CDR2 SVGAGI, per germline. The CDR3 runs to 12 residues. V lost 9 bases to trimming and J lost 0 bases, with 6 bases between them. The CDR3 DNA reads as TGTGCCAGTTTGAGCTCTGGAAACACCATATATTTT. Protein sequence: CASLSSGNTIYF.

The rearrangement links TRBV7-2 to TRBJ2-5, with 8 positions matching TRBD2. CDR1 is SGHTA and CDR2 is FQGNSA in the germline V gene. The CDR3 has 16 residues. V shed 1 base, J shed 2 bases, and the junction held 6 bases outside the gene matches. CDR3 nucleotides: TGTGCCAGCAGCTTAGTCTTGCTAGCGGGTCAAGAGACCCAGTACTTC. It specifies CASSLVLLAGQETQYF.

This clone was counted between two and nine times. The chain links TRBV6-2 or TRBV6-3 to TRBJ2-7; tentative D call: TRBD2 (6 bases). Deletions cut 6 bases from V and 3 bases from J, with 15 bases between. This CDR3 contains 14 residues. CDR1 is MNHEY and CDR2 is SVGEGT in the germline V gene. The CDR3 nucleotides are TGTGCCAGCAGCCCGGGACTGTACATCTACGAGCAGTACTTC. Its translation is CASSPGLYIYEQYF.

This clone showed up just once. The rearrangement links TRBV5-5 to TRBJ2-1; D is unresolved. This CDR3 spans 15 amino acids. Germline CDR1 reads SGHKS; CDR2 reads YYEKEE (reference sequence). Trimming stripped 4 bases from V and 4 bases from J, with 15 bases between. In DNA form, the CDR3 reads TGTGCCAGCAGCCTGGCCATAACTACTTACAATGAGCAGTTCTTC. This codes for CASSLAITTYNEQFF.

The chain joins TRBV6-5 to TRBJ1-6; 12 positions match TRBD1. Germline lookup yields CDR1 MNHEY and CDR2 SVGAGI. The length of the CDR3 is 14 residues. Losses at the gene ends were 6 bases for V and 10 bases for J; bases not matched to a gene: 4. CDR3 in amino acids: CASRPGQGASPLHF. CDR3 coding DNA: TGTGCCAGCAGGCCGGGACAGGGGGCGTCACCCCTCCACTTT.

The rearrangement links TRBV18 to TRBJ1-4; D not certain. CDR3 size: 15 residues. The V end lost 1 base, the J end lost 3 bases, and 9 bases lay between the germline ends. Germline values: CDR1 KGHSH, CDR2 LQKENI. In DNA, the CDR3 is TGTGCCAGCTCACCACAGGACTGGGCTAATGAAAAACTGTTTTTT. This encodes CASSPQDWANEKLFF. Full variable domain (remainder filled in from reference TRBV18 and TRBJ1-4): NAGVMQNPRHLVRRRGQEARLRCSPMKGHSHVYWYRQLPEEGLKFMVYLQKENIIDESGMPKERFSAEFPKEGPSILRIQQVVRGDSAAYFCASSPQDWANEKLFFGSGTQLSVL.

The CDR3 loop is CASSETSWDSTYEQYF. The CDR3 nucleotides read TGTGCCAGCAGTGAAACTTCTTGGGACAGCACCTACGAGCAGTACTTC. The genes are TRBV2 and TRBJ2-7; TRBD1 matches 7 bases. Germline values: CDR1 SNHLY, CDR2 FYNNEI. CDR3 size: 16 residues. J gave up 2 bases and V 2 bases, and 9 bases lay outside the gene matches.

The chain recombines TRBV5-1 with TRBJ1-1, with TRBD1 matching over 7 bases. The CDR3 is 16 amino acids. The V gene end was trimmed by 2 bases and the J gene end by 3 bases; junction bases not matched to a gene: 10. Germline V lookup: CDR1 SGHRS, CDR2 YFSETQ. The CDR3 sequence: CASSLMTGNGDTEAFF. The CDR3 region has the DNA TGCGCCAGCAGCTTAATGACAGGGAATGGGGACACTGAAGCTTTCTTT.

The V gene is TRBV28, the J gene TRBJ2-3; 10 bases line up with TRBD1. V dropped 5 bases and J dropped 1; count of bases not matched to a gene: 3. CDR3 size: 15 residues. Germline V gives CDR1 MDHEN, CDR2 SYDVKM. CDR3 region: CASSDRGLGTDTQYF. In DNA form, the CDR3 reads TGTGCCAGCAGTGACAGGGGGCTTGGCACAGATACGCAGTATTTT.

The chain couples TRBV2 to TRBJ1-6, with D possibly TRBD1 on 5 matching bases. Looked up from germline, CDR1 is SNHLY and CDR2 is FYNNEI. The CDR3 has 13 residues. V dropped 7 bases and J dropped 6 bases, with 10 bases sitting between them. In nucleotides, the CDR3 is TGTGCCAGCATCGAGACAGTTAATTCACCCCTCCACTTT. As protein: CASIETVNSPLHF.

On this clone: Other DNA variants within this sample encode the same CDR3. The rearrangement links TRBV5-1 to TRBJ1-2; the match to TRBD1 covers 8 bases. CDR3 length equals 13 residues. The V segment lost 4 bases and the J segment 5 bases; nucleotides outside the gene matches: 4. Per the germline V gene, CDR1 is SGHRS and CDR2 is YFSETQ. This CDR3 reads CASSPQGGYGYTF. The CDR3 DNA is TGCGCCAGCAGCCCACAGGGGGGGTATGGCTACACCTTC.

The genes are TRBV29-1 and TRBJ2-4, with D maybe TRBD2 (7 bases). Trimming removed 1 base from V and 2 bases from J, with 15 bases in between. CDR1 is SQVTM and CDR2 is ANQGSEA in the germline V gene. This CDR3 contains 16 residues. CDR3: CSVEAGGPYTKNIQYF. The CDR3 coding sequence is TGCAGCGTTGAAGCCGGGGGGCCATACACCAAAAACATTCAGTACTTC.

This chain joins TRBV15 and TRBJ2-7, with D tentatively TRBD2 (6 bases). This CDR3 has 16 residues. Germline V lookup: CDR1 LNHNV, CDR2 YYDKDF (reference sequence). V was clipped by 0 bases and J by 0 bases, with 12 bases between them. CDR3 bases: TGTGCCACCAGCAGAGATCGGGGACTGTCCTCCTACGAGCAGTACGTC. This gives the protein CATSRDRGLSSYEQYV.

The chain joins TRBV12-3 or TRBV12-4 to TRBJ1-5; the D is unclear. The CDR3 has 13 residues. Trimming took 7 bases from V and 4 from J, leaving 11 bases between them. The CDR3 region is CASTWGANQPQHF. In nucleotides, the CDR3 is TGTGCCAGCACCTGGGGAGCTAATCAGCCCCAGCATTTT.

The chain uses TRBV30 and TRBJ2-7; TRBD2 matches 7 bases. Germline CDR1 GTSNPN, CDR2 SVGIG (reference sequence). The J segment lost 6 bases and the V segment lost 3 bases, leaving 14 bases of the junction unmatched. The CDR3 runs 15 residues. CDR3 in amino acids: CAWRGSWGGFSEQYF. The CDR3 bases are TGTGCCTGGAGAGGGAGTTGGGGGGGGTTCAGCGAGCAGTACTTC.

The rearrangement joins TRBV21-1 to TRBJ2-7; the table's D gene call, TRBD1, was not cross checked with the DNA. TRBV21-1 is labeled a pseudogene. The CDR3 runs to 14 residues. CDR3 sequence reads: CASSKLKHVYEQYV. CDR3 DNA: TGTGCCAGCAGCAAACTTAAACACGTATACGAGCAGTACGTC.

The J gene is TRBJ2-7, the V gene TRBV12-5; TRBD1 might be the D (5 bases). Trimming stripped 3 bases from V and 4 bases from J, with 10 bases between. Germline CDR1 LGHNT, CDR2 FRNRAP. The CDR3 runs 13 residues. In nucleotides, the CDR3 is TGTGCTAGTGGTTTAAACAGGCAGTACGAGCAGTACTTC. It translates to CASGLNRQYEQYF.

This chain joins TRBV11-3 and TRBJ1-1; D is perhaps TRBD1 (5 bases). Looked up from germline, CDR1 is SGHNT and CDR2 is YENEEA. V was cut by 2 bases and J by 3 bases, with 10 bases left in between. The CDR3 is 14 amino acids. DNA for the CDR3: TGTGCCAGCAGCTTAAGGGGAGGGGACACTGAAGCTTTCTTT. This encodes CASSLRGGDTEAFF.

V usage is TRBV6-2 or TRBV6-3 and J usage is TRBJ2-7; a weak D match, TRBD1 (5 bases). The germline V and J ends were trimmed by 0 bases and 6 bases, with 12 bases remaining between them. The length of the CDR3 is 14 residues. Germline V gene data show CDR1 as MNHEY and CDR2 as SVGEGT. The CDR3 reads CASSYSIQGPEQYV. CDR3 coding DNA: TGTGCCAGCAGTTACTCGATTCAGGGTCCCGAGCAGTACGTC.